What follows are 31 T cell receptor beta chains derived from one specimen sequenced in a study of cytomegalovirus exposure and HLA in healthy donors (dated 2017 in TCRdb). The protocol used for the library was the immunoSEQ multiplex PCR assay. A mixture of 60 forward primers for TCR Vbeta segments and 13 reverse primers for TCR Jbeta segments was used in the multiplex PCR. TCRdb limited this immuneACCESS table to in-frame rearrangements with V and J called. A share of clones is missing; checked studies link under half to unresolved V genes, and the rest is unexplained. Here the sample has around 190,000 clones; roughly three quarters occur a single time. Jointly, the top ten make up about 1.5% of the sample. Sequenced material: PBMCs. These receptor sequences come from a woman younger than 35 in good health and CMV-seronegative.

The chain couples TRBV5-6 to TRBJ1-4, with 7 bases lining up with TRBD1. CDR1 and CDR2 from the germline V gene are SGHDT and YYEEEE. V lost 4 bases, J lost 8 bases, and 8 bases stayed unmatched. CDR3 length equals 14 residues. The CDR3 coding sequence is TGTGCCAGCAGCCCGACAGGGTGGCGAGAAAAACTGTTTTTT. Translated, it gives CASSPTGWREKLFF.

The chain links TRBV19 to TRBJ2-3; TRBD1 matches at 11 bases. Trimming removed 4 bases from V and 6 bases from J; junction bases left unmatched: 9. Germline CDR1 is LNHDA and CDR2 is SQIVND (reference sequence). CDR3 length: 16 amino acids. The CDR3 sequence is CASSKMGQGVSDTQYF. Here the CDR3 DNA reads TGTGCCAGTAGTAAAATGGGACAGGGGGTGTCGGATACGCAGTATTTT. Supplemented by reference TRBV19 and TRBJ2-3, the full variable domain reads DGGITQSPKYLFRKEGQNVTLSCEQNLNHDAMYWYRQDPGQGLRLIYYSQIVNDFQKGDIAEGYSVSREKKESFPLTVTSAQKNPTAFYLCASSKMGQGVSDTQYFGPGTRLTVL.

The gene calls are TRBV15 and TRBJ1-2; 12 nucleotides match TRBD1. The junction had 7 bases not matched to a gene; V was cut back by 4 bases and J by 4 bases. Germline loops: CDR1 LNHNV, CDR2 YYDKDF (reference sequence). The CDR3 consists of 16 residues. CDR3 coding DNA: TGTGCCACCAGCAACCGGGACAGGGGGCGCTTCTATGGCTACACCTTC. Its protein is CATSNRDRGRFYGYTF.

A few counts support this clone. V gene TRBV5-6 combines with J gene TRBJ2-1; D gene uncertain. Trimming removed 0 bases at V and 0 bases at J, with 7 bases between. The CDR3 runs 15 residues. Looked up from germline, CDR1 is SGHDT and CDR2 is YYEEEE. The CDR3 sequence is CASSLVAVSYNEQFF. The CDR3 DNA follows: TGTGCCAGCAGCTTGGTGGCAGTCTCCTACAATGAGCAGTTCTTC.

The chain's CDR3 is CASSLGIEGAYEQYF. Here the CDR3 DNA reads TGTGCCAGCTCACTGGGCATCGAGGGCGCCTACGAGCAGTACTTC. V gene TRBV18 combines with J gene TRBJ2-7; weak D call: TRBD2 (5 bases). Germline CDR1 KGHSH, CDR2 LQKENI. Trimming shortened V by 4 bases and J by 2 bases, and 15 bases separated the two germline ends. There are 15 residues in the CDR3.

The rearrangement uses TRBV28 and TRBJ2-7; 10 nucleotides line up with TRBD2. V lost 5 bases to trimming and J lost 5 bases; unmatched junction nucleotides: 3. The CDR3 totals 13 residues. Germline CDR1 MDHEN, CDR2 SYDVKM. The CDR3 here is CASSPSGSNEQYF. The DNA for the CDR3 is TGTGCCAGCAGTCCTAGCGGGAGTAACGAGCAGTACTTC.

The V gene is TRBV7-7, the J gene TRBJ2-3; a weak D match, TRBD2 (5 bases). The CDR3 consists of 13 residues. Trimming took off 3 bases at V and 11 bases at J, with 15 bases between the two ends. Germline assignment: CDR1 SSHAT and CDR2 FNYEAQ (reference sequence). The DNA for the CDR3 is TGTGCCAGCAGCTTCCGTTCGGGAAGGGAGCAGTATTTT. Its translation: CASSFRSGREQYF.

The rearrangement uses TRBV9 and TRBJ2-7; TRBD2 is a possible D gene (6 bases). Per germline, CDR1 SGDLS and CDR2 YYNGEE. Trimming pared 3 bases from V and 2 bases from J, leaving 15 bases between. This CDR3 contains 15 residues. The chain's CDR3 is CASSATGEPAYEQYF. The CDR3 coding sequence is TGTGCCAGCAGCGCCACGGGGGAGCCGGCCTACGAGCAGTACTTC.

The V and J genes are TRBV15 and TRBJ2-2, with 7 bases that match TRBD2. CDR3 length equals 15 residues. The germline V gene has CDR1 LNHNV and CDR2 YYDKDF (reference sequence). The V and J ends lost 3 bases and 5 bases, in that order; junction bases with no gene match: 6. The CDR3 DNA is TGTGCCACCAGCAGTAACCAACTAGCGACCGGGGAGCTGTTTTTT. It specifies CATSSNQLATGELFF.

CDR3: CASDPGQGIGEQYF. The CDR3 DNA reads as TGTGCCAGCGATCCGGGACAGGGAATAGGCGAGCAGTACTTC. The rearrangement joins TRBV19 to TRBJ2-7; TRBD1 aligns across 9 bases. This CDR3 region has 14 residues. Looked up from germline, CDR1 is LNHDA and CDR2 is SQIVND (reference sequence). V shed 9 bases and J 6 bases; nucleotides not matched to a gene: 12.

The J gene is TRBJ2-5, the V gene TRBV29-1, with 13 nucleotides matching TRBD2. Germline CDR1 reads SQVTM; CDR2 reads ANQGSEA. This CDR3 region has 14 residues. V lost 7 bases, J lost 4 bases, and 6 bases stayed unmatched. CDR3 sequence (DNA): TGCAGCGCTTGGACTAGCGGGAGCCTAGAGACCCAGTACTTC. Its protein product is CSAWTSGSLETQYF. Together with reference TRBV29-1 and TRBJ2-5, the CDR3 gives the full variable domain: SAVISQKPSRDICQRGTSLTIQCQVDSQVTMMFWYRQQPGQSLTLIATANQGSEATYESGFVIDKFPISRPNLTFSTLTVSNMSPEDSSIYLCSAWTSGSLETQYFGPGTRLLVL.

The chain uses TRBV9 and TRBJ2-5, with D possibly TRBD2 on 7 matching bases. The CDR3 has 15 residues. Germline CDR1 SGDLS, CDR2 YYNGEE. V lost 4 bases, J lost 1 base, and 14 bases lay in between. The CDR3 sequence: CASSYKGGSQETQYF. Written as DNA, the CDR3 is TGTGCCAGCAGCTATAAGGGGGGGAGCCAAGAGACCCAGTACTTC.

The chain couples TRBV6-1 to TRBJ1-5; TRBD1 is a possible D gene (5 bases). Germline V lookup: CDR1 MNHNS, CDR2 SASEGT. Trimming cost V 0 bases and J 9 bases, with 15 bases left between them. This CDR3 spans 15 amino acids. The CDR3 DNA reads as TGTGCCAGCAGTGAAGCTGACAGCGACTTAACGCCCCAGCATTTT. This codes for CASSEADSDLTPQHF.

The V gene is TRBV28, the J gene TRBJ2-7; 13 bases are shared with TRBD2. This CDR3 comprises 15 residues. Per the germline V gene, CDR1 is MDHEN and CDR2 is SYDVKM. The V gene end was trimmed by 6 bases and the J gene end by 7 bases; junction bases not matched to a gene: 9. In DNA, the CDR3 is TGTGCCAGCAGCCCGACTAGCGGGGGGTATAAGGAGCAGTACTTC. Residues: CASSPTSGGYKEQYF.

The chain joins TRBV10-3 to TRBJ1-2; 12 bases line up with TRBD1. The V gene end was trimmed by 7 bases and the J gene end by 6 bases; junction bases not matched to a gene: 9. Per germline, CDR1 ENHRY and CDR2 SYGVKD. The CDR3 runs 15 residues. For the CDR3, the DNA is TGTGCCATCACTAAAGGGACAGGGGGCGTCCATGGCTACACCTTC. It translates to CAITKGTGGVHGYTF.

The V call is TRBV5-6, the J call TRBJ2-3, with 7 bases that match TRBD2. The CDR3 is 15 amino acids. With 0 bases clipped from V and 3 bases from J, the junction kept 4 bases outside the gene matches. Germline assignment: CDR1 SGHDT and CDR2 YYEEEE. The CDR3 DNA reads TGTGCCAGCAGCTTGGGCGGGAGACAAACAGATACGCAGTATTTT. It specifies CASSLGGRQTDTQYF.

The V and J genes are TRBV6-5 and TRBJ1-5, with unresolved D. The CDR3 is 13 amino acids. From germline, CDR1 is MNHEY and CDR2 SVGAGI. V was trimmed by 6 bases and J by 4 bases, leaving 10 bases between them. The DNA of the CDR3 is TGTGCCAGCAGCCCGCGAGGAAATCAGCCCCAGCATTTT. Encoded protein: CASSPRGNQPQHF.

The chain couples TRBV7-9 to TRBJ1-1; weak D call: TRBD1 (5 bases). The CDR3 sequence is 12 residues long. Germline V gene sequence: CDR1 SEHNR, CDR2 FQNEAQ (reference sequence). Trimming pared 2 bases from V and 6 bases from J, leaving 7 bases between. Written as DNA, the CDR3 is TGTGCCAGCAGCTTACAGACAGCTGAAGCTTTCTTT. Protein product: CASSLQTAEAFF.

The V call is TRBV4-1, the J call TRBJ2-6, with no clear D. This CDR3 has 15 amino acids. Germline CDR1 reads MGHRA; CDR2 reads YSYEKL. V gave up 2 bases and J gave up 2 bases, with 7 bases separating them. The CDR3 region is CASSQRLTGANVLTF. CDR3 bases: TGCGCCAGCAGCCAACGACTTACTGGGGCCAACGTCCTGACTTTC.

This chain uses TRBV4-3 with TRBJ1-2; weak D call: TRBD1 (6 bases). The CDR3 has 15 residues. V was pared by 0 bases and J by 8 bases, with 16 bases between. CDR1 and CDR2 from the germline V gene are LGHNA and YSLEER. The CDR3 nucleotides are TGCGCCAGCAGCCAAGATTTGCTGGCAGGGGAGGGCTACACCTTC. Translated: CASSQDLLAGEGYTF.

This chain links TRBV19 with TRBJ2-1, with TRBD1 identical over 7 bases. CDR3 size: 16 residues. CDR1 LNHDA and CDR2 SQIVND come from the germline V gene (reference sequence). Unmatched junction bases numbered 12, after V lost 6 bases and J lost 4 bases. The CDR3 DNA reads TGTGCCAGTAGAACCACCCGACAGGGACCGTACAATGAGCAGTTCTTC. Translating gives CASRTTRQGPYNEQFF.

This sequence joins TRBV29-1 and TRBJ2-1; 10 positions agree with TRBD2. CDR3 size: 15 residues. V trimming: 4 bases; J trimming: 4 bases; junction bases outside the gene matches: 7. CDR1 is SQVTM, CDR2 ANQGSEA, per germline. The DNA for the CDR3 is TGCAGCGTTGTAGGGACTAGCGACCAGTACAATGAGCAGTTCTTC. Encoded protein: CSVVGTSDQYNEQFF.

This clone occurred once. V gene TRBV30 combines with J gene TRBJ1-3; TRBD1 aligns across 7 bases. Germline lookup yields CDR1 GTSNPN and CDR2 SVGIG (reference sequence). The ends lost 0 bases at V and 4 bases at J; junction bases unmatched: 18. CDR3 length equals 19 residues. CDR3 in amino acids: CAWSVQVGRQGSFGNTIYF. In nucleotides, the CDR3 is TGTGCCTGGAGTGTACAGGTTGGCCGACAGGGCTCGTTCGGAAACACCATATATTTT.

The gene calls are TRBV7-2 and TRBJ1-3; D is possibly TRBD1 (6 bases). Germline assignment: CDR1 SGHTA and CDR2 FQGNSA. Trimming removed 1 base from V and 4 bases from J, with 14 bases in between. This CDR3 spans 16 amino acids. This CDR3 reads CASSLGRGRIGNTIYF. The CDR3 DNA is TGTGCCAGCAGCTTAGGGCGGGGGCGCATAGGAAACACCATATATTTT.

This clone was counted a single time. The chain recombines TRBV6-4 with TRBJ2-1; possible D gene TRBD1, 6 bases. The V and J ends lost 6 bases and 5 bases respectively, with 11 bases between them. The CDR3 covers 13 residues. CDR1 and CDR2 (germline): MRHNA, SNTAGT. The DNA for the CDR3 is TGTGCCAGCAGACCGACAGGAAACAATGAGCAGTTCTTC. As protein: CASRPTGNNEQFF.

This clone was seen a single time. V is TRBV6-1 and J is TRBJ1-3; no definite D call. Germline values: CDR1 MNHNS, CDR2 SASEGT. V lost 4 bases and J lost 2, with 3 bases in between. This CDR3 is built from 12 residues. The CDR3 reads CASSVTGNTIYF. The DNA of the CDR3 is TGTGCCAGCAGTGTAACTGGAAACACCATATATTTT.

This clone occurred a few times. The chain uses TRBV6-5 and TRBJ1-1, with TRBD1 matching 9 bases. Germline CDR1 and CDR2: MNHEY and SVGAGI. The CDR3 covers 14 residues. J gave up 3 bases and V 8 bases, and 7 bases lay outside the gene matches. In DNA form, the CDR3 reads TGTGCCAGCGGACTACGGGACAGGGACACTGAAGCTTTCTTT. It yields the protein CASGLRDRDTEAFF.

The table lists this clone with a few counts. Here the CDR3 DNA reads TGTGCCAGCAGCCACTACCTGACTAGCGGGGCCTACAATGAGCAGTTCTTC. Translation gives CASSHYLTSGAYNEQFF. The V gene is TRBV4-2, the J gene TRBJ2-1; 11 positions agree with TRBD2. This CDR3 spans 17 amino acids. V lost 3 bases and J lost 2; bases outside the gene matches: 6. In germline, CDR1 is LGHNA, CDR2 YNFKEQ.

The chain joins TRBV6-1 to TRBJ1-5, with D possibly being TRBD1 (6 bases). CDR3 length: 15 amino acids. Germline assignment: CDR1 MNHNS and CDR2 SASEGT. The V end lost 5 bases, the J end lost 3 bases, and 14 bases lay between the germline ends. The CDR3 nucleotides read TGTGCCAGCAGTACCCGACAGGCGAACAATCAGCCCCAGCATTTT. Translation: CASSTRQANNQPQHF.

The chain has TRBV19 and TRBJ2-3, with a tentative D call TRBD2 (5 bases). V gave up 3 bases and J gave up 7 bases, with 14 bases separating them. CDR3 length: 14 amino acids. Germline CDR1 LNHDA, CDR2 SQIVND (reference sequence). CDR3 sequence reads: CASSIRGLGNTQYF. The CDR3 DNA reads as TGTGCCAGTAGTATCCGAGGGCTCGGAAATACGCAGTATTTT.

The chain recombines TRBV6-5 with TRBJ2-7; TRBD1 aligns across 7 bases. The CDR3 sequence is 16 residues long. In germline, CDR1 is MNHEY, CDR2 SVGAGI. After removal of 0 bases from V and 0 bases from J, the junction contained 5 bases not matched to a gene. CDR3 in amino acids: CASSYSAGGSSYEQYF. The CDR3 bases are TGTGCCAGCAGTTACTCGGCAGGGGGAAGCTCCTACGAGCAGTACTTC.